This T cell receptor beta chain stems from a study of blood T cells in healthy people across ages. A sample-barcoded 5' primer and a J-beta primer mix were used in a second PCR of roughly 7 to 12 cycles. TCRdb called the 5' RACE reads again in MiXCR, with one record for every CDR3 protein. The data show under 1,000,000 distinct CDR3 sequences, approximately 35% seen once. This clonotype was counted ten times or more. As yet, its antigen is unknown. Findings and limits, study-wide: Any conclusive comparison of naive versus antigen-experienced cells was prevented by using unsorted PBMCs.

The germline V gene encodes CDR1 SGDLS and CDR2 YYNGEE. V lost 3 bases to trimming and J lost 4 bases; unmatched junction nucleotides: 5. The CDR3 contains 14 residues. The TCR was taken from a young man in good health. Sequencing input: blood. The chain carries TRBV9 and TRBJ2-5; 8 bases fit TRBD1. DNA of the CDR3: TGTGCCAGCAGCGCACTACAGGGGGTAGAGACCCAGTACTTC. Translating it yields CASSALQGVETQYF.